This paragraph reports one TCR beta chain. Its antigen is currently unknown. The data stem from a study of cytomegalovirus exposure and HLA in healthy donors. Study context: Genotyping showed roughly 86% of roughly 400 donors falling in the Caucasian-associated ancestry cluster.

The PCR was carried out with 60 Vbeta primers and 13 Jbeta primers. The data were produced by immunoSEQ multiplex PCR, yet TCRdb's version contains in-frame clones alone and is incomplete. This sample carries some 220,000 clones, approximately 90% of them seen once, and the ten largest clones take more than 0.8%. V lost 6 bases, J lost 1 base, and 12 bases lay in between. CDR3 length: 14 residues. Germline CDR1 and CDR2: KGHSH and LQKENI. The study's findings and limits: It was assumed in the presence/absence analyses that sequencing depth was roughly uniform across donors.

The sequence was obtained from a woman aged 18 to 35 in good health and CMV-seronegative. J is TRBJ2-5 and V is TRBV18, with D hard to call. The sample comprised PBMCs. The CDR3 loop is CASSEPPGQETQYF. The CDR3 region has the DNA TGTGCCAGCTCCGAGCCTCCGGGCCAAGAGACCCAGTACTTC.